Listed below are T cell receptor beta chains from one sample, sequenced in a study of regulatory T cells in long-lasting Graves disease. TCRdb re-called the multiplex PCR reads with MiXCR, one entry per CDR3 protein. Of a few hundred thousand distinct CDR3 sequences in the sample, approximately 25% were seen once. The sequences come from peripheral blood mononuclear cells (PBMCs), collected when the disease was refractory, from a patient treated with antithyroid drugs. The receptor source for this set is a woman aged 40 to 49 with Graves disease. CDR3s leave out the opening cysteine and the closing phenylalanine or tryptophan. A clone size is listed for some rows: how often the clone was seen (once, few, many), or a class if it is expanded.

V gene	J gene	clone size	CDR3 protein
TRBV2	TRBJ2-6	many	ASSTQRSGANVLT
TRBV3-1	TRBJ1-1	NA	ASSDPGTGNTEAF
TRBV28	TRBJ2-1	few	ASSLGDSSYNEQF
TRBV6-2/TRBV6-3	TRBJ2-5	many	ASSLLATQY
TRBV28	TRBJ1-5	many	ASSFLGSAPQH
TRBV20-1	TRBJ1-2	few	SARDTFGGNGYT
TRBV11-2	TRBJ2-7	many	ASSSKPGLRTPLVEQY
TRBV6-1	TRBJ1-6	few	ASRMTGGGSPLH
TRBV7-2	TRBJ1-3	few	ASSSTFFGQVARDTIY
TRBV12-3/TRBV12-4	TRBJ1-6	many	ASSAPGQGYSPLH
TRBV6-1	TRBJ2-7	NA	ASSPYLAEAGRVDEQY
TRBV7-8	TRBJ2-2	many	ASSAPGLAGITGELF
TRBV29-1	TRBJ1-2	few	SGIIRSGEDYGYT
TRBV7-2	TRBJ2-2	few	ASRPSGELF
TRBV7-3	TRBJ2-3	few	ASSLSSTNTDTQY
TRBV5-1	TRBJ1-1	NA	ASSPQILGTEAF
TRBV19	TRBJ2-2	few	ASSVDRDTGELF
TRBV6-2/TRBV6-3	TRBJ1-2	many	ASSYSWDGGYGYT
TRBV6-2/TRBV6-3	TRBJ2-5	many	ASSYSTGGETQY
TRBV20-1	TRBJ2-5	NA	SAGTGPKETQY
TRBV12-3/TRBV12-4	TRBJ2-6	few	ASSLSASGANVLT